These 19 T cell receptor beta chains were sequenced from one sample in a study of blood T cell repertoires in COVID-19. Repertoires were generated with immunoSEQ multiplex PCR, while TCRdb's copy carries only in-frame clones and drops some. The sample holds about 80,000 clones, about 85% seen once. Sequenced input: peripheral blood. Receptors originate from a man older than 75 with active or convalescent COVID-19.

This chain connects TRBV7-9 to TRBJ1-1; tentatively, D is TRBD1 (5 bases). The CDR3 is 14 amino acids. Germline V gene data show CDR1 as SEHNR and CDR2 as FQNEAQ (reference sequence). V lost 5 bases and J lost 6, with 16 bases in between. As DNA, the CDR3 is TGTGCCAGCAGCGTCCGTACAGGAGCGCCTGAAGCTTTCTTT. Amino acid sequence: CASSVRTGAPEAFF.

CDR3 sequence: CASSSGILWNTEAFF. The CDR3 DNA follows: TGTGCCAGTAGTTCCGGGATTTTATGGAACACTGAAGCTTTCTTT. The chain is built from TRBV19 and TRBJ1-1; unclear D gene. CDR1 and CDR2 from the germline V gene are LNHDA and SQIVND (reference sequence). The CDR3 consists of 15 residues. Trimming stripped 5 bases from V and 1 base from J, with 14 bases between.

The gene calls are TRBV4-1 and TRBJ2-3, with TRBD1 as a possible D gene (6 bases). V dropped 4 bases and J dropped 1 base, with 9 bases sitting between them. This CDR3 has 14 amino acids. CDR1 MGHRA and CDR2 YSYEKL come from the germline V gene. CDR3 in DNA: TGCGCCAGCAGCCTCCGACAGGGCACAGATACGCAGTATTTT. Protein sequence: CASSLRQGTDTQYF.

The chain combines TRBV5-1 with TRBJ1-5; tentatively, D is TRBD1 (6 bases). Between the trimmed V and J ends, which lost 3 bases and 0 bases, there was a span of 10 bases. The germline V gene encodes CDR1 SGHRS and CDR2 YFSETQ. The CDR3 spans 15 residues. The CDR3 is CASSYSTGSNQPQHF. CDR3 nucleotides: TGCGCCAGCAGCTATTCGACAGGTAGCAATCAGCCCCAGCATTTT.

This clone came up once. The chain combines TRBV5-1 with TRBJ1-1; 8 bases are shared with TRBD1. This CDR3 has 15 residues. The germline V gene has CDR1 SGHRS and CDR2 YFSETQ. After removal of 3 bases from V and 4 bases from J, the junction contained 8 bases not matched to a gene. Here the CDR3 DNA reads TGCGCCAGCAGCTCCCAGGGGGCTTTCGGCACTGAAGCTTTCTTT. Protein: CASSSQGAFGTEAFF.

The chain links TRBV28 to TRBJ1-3, with TRBD1 matching 7 bases. This CDR3 contains 15 residues. The germline CDR1 and CDR2 sequences are MDHEN and SYDVKM. Unmatched junction bases numbered 11, after V lost 6 bases and J lost 6 bases. CDR3 bases: TGTGCCAGCAGCCCATCGACAGGGACCCTAAACACCATATATTTT. This translates into CASSPSTGTLNTIYF.

The chain couples TRBV6-5 to TRBJ1-2, with D perhaps matching TRBD1 (5 bases). Germline V gene lookup returns CDR1 MNHEY and CDR2 SVGAGI. Trimming cost V 4 bases and J 4 bases, with 13 bases left between them. CDR3 size: 14 residues. CDR3 region: CASSSGGRLYGYTF. The CDR3 DNA reads TGTGCCAGCAGTTCGGGGGGAAGACTCTATGGCTACACCTTC.

This clone was detected only once. The V and J genes are TRBV7-2 and TRBJ2-5, with D hard to call. The CDR3 consists of 13 residues. The V end was cut by 1 base, the J end by 5 bases, with 8 bases between. Per germline, CDR1 SGHTA and CDR2 FQGNSA. CDR3 sequence reads: CASSLVGIETQYF. In nucleotides, the CDR3 is TGTGCCAGCAGCTTAGTCGGTATCGAGACCCAGTACTTC.

This clone was detected once. The chain is built from TRBV24-1 and TRBJ2-3, with 9 positions matching TRBD1. The length of the CDR3 is 15 residues. Germline CDR1 KGHDR, CDR2 SFDVKD. V trimming: 4 bases; J trimming: 6 bases; junction bases outside the gene matches: 7. In nucleotides, the CDR3 is TGTGCCACCAGTGACTCCGGACAGGGGATCGATACGCAGTATTTT. Amino acid sequence: CATSDSGQGIDTQYF.

The chain has TRBV7-6 and TRBJ2-1; 7 bases fit TRBD1. The CDR3 spans 15 residues. Unmatched junction bases numbered 10, after V lost 5 bases and J lost 6 bases. The germline V gene has CDR1 SGHVS and CDR2 FNYEAQ. The CDR3 loop is CASSKEAGTANEQFF. In DNA form, the CDR3 reads TGTGCCAGCAGCAAAGAGGCCGGGACAGCCAATGAGCAGTTCTTC.

In this sample, this clone turned up once. The chain uses TRBV19 and TRBJ1-4; 7 bases line up with TRBD1. The CDR3 loop spans 13 amino acids. Germline trimming cut 7 bases from V and 5 bases from J; bases unmatched to any gene: 4. Germline CDR1 and CDR2: LNHDA and SQIVND (reference sequence). The CDR3 DNA is TGTGCCAGTATTGGACAGGCGAATGAAAAACTGTTTTTT. Its protein is CASIGQANEKLFF.

V gene TRBV5-4 combines with J gene TRBJ1-1; D call uncertain. Trimming removed 4 bases at V and 3 bases at J, with 13 bases between. This CDR3 has 14 residues. Germline CDR1 SGHNT, CDR2 YYREEE (reference sequence). For the CDR3, the DNA is TGTGCCAGCAGCCCAATAGGAGGGTACACTGAAGCTTTCTTT. Translation gives CASSPIGGYTEAFF.

This clone was counted a few times. The genes are TRBV28 and TRBJ2-1; D may be TRBD2 (5 bases). Germline V gene sequence: CDR1 MDHEN, CDR2 SYDVKM. Trimming removed 7 bases from V and 8 bases from J, with 12 bases in between. The CDR3 contains 12 residues. CDR3 sequence: CASTRVSYEQFF. The CDR3 region has the DNA TGTGCCAGCACGCGGGTTTCGTATGAGCAGTTCTTC.

This clone was seen only once. The chain is built from TRBV5-1 and TRBJ2-3, with D maybe TRBD2 (5 bases). V lost 0 bases, J lost 5 bases, and 10 bases lay in between. Looked up from germline, CDR1 is SGHRS and CDR2 is YFSETQ. The CDR3 has 14 amino acids. The CDR3 reads CASSLDSGRDTQYF. The CDR3 nucleotides read TGCGCCAGCAGCTTGGACAGCGGAAGAGATACGCAGTATTTT.

The chain carries TRBV7-8 and TRBJ1-1; possibly TRBD1 for D (5 bases). CDR3 length: 14 residues. Trimming shortened V by 4 bases and J by 3 bases, and 12 bases separated the two germline ends. From germline, CDR1 is SGHVS and CDR2 FQNEAQ. CDR3 DNA: TGTGCCAGCAGCTCCTACAGGTTGGACACTGAAGCTTTCTTT. Its protein is CASSSYRLDTEAFF.

The chain combines TRBV7-2 with TRBJ2-2; D remains unclear. This CDR3 is 14 amino acids long. The germline V and J ends were trimmed by 0 bases and 5 bases, with 7 bases remaining between them. Germline V CDR1 and CDR2: SGHTA, FQGNSA. This CDR3 is CASSLALRTGELFF. Written as DNA, the CDR3 is TGTGCCAGCAGCTTAGCGCTCAGGACCGGGGAGCTGTTTTTT. Variable domain in full (rest from reference TRBV7-2 and TRBJ2-2): GAGVSQSPSNKVTEKGKDVELRCDPISGHTALYWYRQSLGQGLEFLIYFQGNSAPDKSGLPSDRFSAERTGGSVSTLTIQRTQQEDSAVYLCASSLALRTGELFFGEGSRLTVL.

The chain joins TRBV19 to TRBJ1-1; 7 bases are a match to TRBD1. CDR3 length equals 15 residues. Germline values: CDR1 LNHDA, CDR2 SQIVND (reference sequence). V gave up 7 bases and J gave up 2 bases; unmatched junction bases: 10. CDR3 DNA: TGTGCCAGTAACAGGGGAGGCGCCCTAAACACTGAAGCTTTCTTT. Protein sequence: CASNRGGALNTEAFF.

The chain uses TRBV5-4 and TRBJ2-1; D gene unclear. Germline V CDR1 and CDR2: SGHNT, YYREEE (reference sequence). This CDR3 is 15 amino acids long. V lost 0 bases to trimming and J lost 1 base, with 8 bases between them. The CDR3: CASSLESRSYNEQFF. As DNA, the CDR3 is TGTGCCAGCAGCTTGGAGTCGCGGTCCTACAATGAGCAGTTCTTC.

The genes are TRBV12-3 or TRBV12-4 and TRBJ1-2; 10 positions match TRBD1. J was trimmed by 7 bases and V by 4 bases; bases with no gene match: 3. The CDR3 totals 13 residues. CDR3 loop: CASSSGQGPGYTF. The CDR3 region has the DNA TGTGCCAGCAGTTCGGGACAGGGGCCTGGCTACACCTTC.